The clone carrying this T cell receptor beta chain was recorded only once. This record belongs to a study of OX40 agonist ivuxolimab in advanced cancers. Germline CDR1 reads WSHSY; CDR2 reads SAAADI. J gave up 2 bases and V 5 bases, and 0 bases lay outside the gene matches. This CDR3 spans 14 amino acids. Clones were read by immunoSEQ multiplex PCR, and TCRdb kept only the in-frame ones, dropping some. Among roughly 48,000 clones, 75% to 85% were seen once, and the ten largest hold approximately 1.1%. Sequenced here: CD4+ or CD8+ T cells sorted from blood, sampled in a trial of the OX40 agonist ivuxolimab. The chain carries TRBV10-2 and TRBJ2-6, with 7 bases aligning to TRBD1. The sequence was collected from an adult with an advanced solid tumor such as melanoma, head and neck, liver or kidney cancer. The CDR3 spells CASSQGAGANVLTF. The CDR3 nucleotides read TGCGCCAGCAGTCAGGGGGCTGGGGCCAACGTCCTGACTTTC.